This record covers a single T cell receptor beta chain. This specimen comes from a study of control samples from healthy donors and cancer patients. Germline V gene lookup returns CDR1 MGHDK and CDR2 SYGVNS. Deletions cut 5 bases from V and 8 bases from J, with 15 bases between. CDR3 length: 13 residues. The repertoire was sequenced with immunoSEQ multiplex PCR; TCRdb's copy has only in-frame clones and lacks some. Altogether about 180,000 clones are present, more than 90% being singletons, with the ten largest covering 2% to 2.5%. The chain joins TRBV25-1 to TRBJ1-1, with D maybe TRBD1 (5 bases). The sequencing sample was made of blood. This TCR was recovered from a woman between 40 and 55 years old in good health. CDR3 region: CASSPSVGREAFF. CDR3 DNA: TGTGCCAGCAGTCCCTCGGTGGGGCGGGAAGCTTTCTTT. Together with reference TRBV25-1 and TRBJ1-1, the CDR3 gives the full variable domain: EADIYQTPRYLVIGTGKKITLECSQTMGHDKMYWYQQDPGMELHLIHYSYGVNSTEKGDLSSESTVSRIRTEHFPLTLESARPSHTSQYLCASSPSVGREAFFGQGTRLTVV.